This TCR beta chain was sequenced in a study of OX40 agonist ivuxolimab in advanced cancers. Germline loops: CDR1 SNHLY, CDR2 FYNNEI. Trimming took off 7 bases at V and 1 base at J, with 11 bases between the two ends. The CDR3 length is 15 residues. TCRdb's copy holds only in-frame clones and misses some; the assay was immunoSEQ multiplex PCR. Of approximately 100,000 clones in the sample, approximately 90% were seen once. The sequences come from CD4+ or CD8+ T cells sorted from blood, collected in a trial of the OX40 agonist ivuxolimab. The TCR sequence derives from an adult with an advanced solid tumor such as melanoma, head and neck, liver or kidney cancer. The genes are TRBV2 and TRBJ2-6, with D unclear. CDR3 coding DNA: TGTGCCAGCATGGTTGGGGTGTCTGGGGCCAACGTCCTGACTTTC. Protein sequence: CASMVGVSGANVLTF.